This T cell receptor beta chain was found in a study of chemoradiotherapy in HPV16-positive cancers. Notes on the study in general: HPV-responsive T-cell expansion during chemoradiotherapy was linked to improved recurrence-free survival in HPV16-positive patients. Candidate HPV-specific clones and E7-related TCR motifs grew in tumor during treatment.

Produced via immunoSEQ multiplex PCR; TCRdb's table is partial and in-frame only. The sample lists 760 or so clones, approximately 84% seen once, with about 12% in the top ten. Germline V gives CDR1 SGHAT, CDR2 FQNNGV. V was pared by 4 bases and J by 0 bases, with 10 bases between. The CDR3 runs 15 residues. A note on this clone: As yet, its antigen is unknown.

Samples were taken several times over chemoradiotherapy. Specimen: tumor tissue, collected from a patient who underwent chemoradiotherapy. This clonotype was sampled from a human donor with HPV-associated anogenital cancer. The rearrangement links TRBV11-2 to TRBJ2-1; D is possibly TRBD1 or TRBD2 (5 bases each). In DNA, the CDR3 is TGTGCCAGCAGCTCCCGAGGGGTCTCCTACAATGAGCAGTTCTTC. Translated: CASSSRGVSYNEQFF.